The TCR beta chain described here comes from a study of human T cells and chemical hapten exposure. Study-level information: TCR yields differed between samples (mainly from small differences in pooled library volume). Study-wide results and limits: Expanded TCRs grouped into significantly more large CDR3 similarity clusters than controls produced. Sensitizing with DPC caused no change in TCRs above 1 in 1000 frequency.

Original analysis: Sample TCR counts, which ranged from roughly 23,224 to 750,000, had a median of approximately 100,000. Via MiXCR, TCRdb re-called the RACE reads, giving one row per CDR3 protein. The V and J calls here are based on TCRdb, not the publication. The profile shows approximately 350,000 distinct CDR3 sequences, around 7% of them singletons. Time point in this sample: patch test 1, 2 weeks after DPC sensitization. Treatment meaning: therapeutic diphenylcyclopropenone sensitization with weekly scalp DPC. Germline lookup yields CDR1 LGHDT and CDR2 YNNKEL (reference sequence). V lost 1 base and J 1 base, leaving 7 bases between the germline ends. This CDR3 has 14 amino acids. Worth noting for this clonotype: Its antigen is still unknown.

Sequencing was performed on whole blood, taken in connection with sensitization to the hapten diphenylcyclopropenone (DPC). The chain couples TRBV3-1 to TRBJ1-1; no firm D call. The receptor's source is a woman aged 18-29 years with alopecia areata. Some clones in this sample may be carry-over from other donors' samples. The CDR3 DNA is TGTGCCAGCAGCCAAGGTTTTCGGAACACTGAAGCTTTCTTT. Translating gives CASSQGFRNTEAFF.